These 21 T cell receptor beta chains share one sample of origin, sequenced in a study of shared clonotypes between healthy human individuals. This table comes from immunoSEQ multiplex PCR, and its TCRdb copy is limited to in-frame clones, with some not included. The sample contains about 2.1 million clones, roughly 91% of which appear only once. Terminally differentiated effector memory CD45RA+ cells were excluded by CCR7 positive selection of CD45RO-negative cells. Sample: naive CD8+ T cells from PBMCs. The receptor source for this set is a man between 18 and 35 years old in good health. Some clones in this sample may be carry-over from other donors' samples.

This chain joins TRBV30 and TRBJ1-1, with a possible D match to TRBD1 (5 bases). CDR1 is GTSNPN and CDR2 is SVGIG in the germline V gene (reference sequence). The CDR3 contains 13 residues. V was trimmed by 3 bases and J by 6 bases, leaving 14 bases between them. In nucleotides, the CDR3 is TGTGCCTGGAGCCCCGTCCGGGGGGCTGAAGCTTTCTTT. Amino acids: CAWSPVRGAEAFF.

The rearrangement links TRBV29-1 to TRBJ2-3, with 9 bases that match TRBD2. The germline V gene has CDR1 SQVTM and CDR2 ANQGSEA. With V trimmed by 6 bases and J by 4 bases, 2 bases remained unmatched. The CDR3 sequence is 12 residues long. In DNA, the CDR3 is TGCAGCGTAGGGACTAGCCCAGATACGCAGTATTTT. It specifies CSVGTSPDTQYF.

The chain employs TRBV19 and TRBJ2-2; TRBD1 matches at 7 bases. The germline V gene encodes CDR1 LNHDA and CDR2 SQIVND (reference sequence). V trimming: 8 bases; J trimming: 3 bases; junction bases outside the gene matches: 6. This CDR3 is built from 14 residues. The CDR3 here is CASRDRGYTGELFF. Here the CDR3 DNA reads TGTGCCAGTCGGGACAGAGGTTACACCGGGGAGCTGTTTTTT.

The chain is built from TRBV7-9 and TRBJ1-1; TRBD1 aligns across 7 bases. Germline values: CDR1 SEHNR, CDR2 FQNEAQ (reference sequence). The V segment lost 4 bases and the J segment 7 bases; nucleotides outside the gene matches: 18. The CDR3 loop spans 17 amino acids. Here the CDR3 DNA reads TGTGCCAGCAGCTCGTATGCAAGCGCCGGGACAGAGAATGAAGCTTTCTTT. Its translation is CASSSYASAGTENEAFF.

CDR3 loop: CASSPGQDYGYTF. CDR3 sequence (DNA): TGTGCCAGCAGCCCGGGACAGGACTATGGCTACACCTTC. J is TRBJ1-2 and V is TRBV7-3; TRBD1 aligns across 8 bases. V shed 5 bases, J shed 3 bases, and the junction held 2 bases outside the gene matches. Germline values: CDR1 SGHTA, CDR2 FQGTGA. This CDR3 is built from 13 residues.

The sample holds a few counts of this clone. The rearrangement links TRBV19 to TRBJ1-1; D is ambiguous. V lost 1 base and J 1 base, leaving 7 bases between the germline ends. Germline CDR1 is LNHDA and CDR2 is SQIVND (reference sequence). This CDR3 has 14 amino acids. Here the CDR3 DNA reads TGTGCCAGTAGTATAGGACCTACGAACACTGAAGCTTTCTTT. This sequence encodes CASSIGPTNTEAFF.

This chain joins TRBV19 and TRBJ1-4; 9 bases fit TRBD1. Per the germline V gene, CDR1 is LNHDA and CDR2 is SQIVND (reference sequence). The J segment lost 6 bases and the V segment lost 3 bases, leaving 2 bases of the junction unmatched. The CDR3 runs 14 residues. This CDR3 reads CASSIRDRDEKLFF. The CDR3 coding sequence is TGTGCCAGTAGTATCCGGGACAGGGATGAAAAACTGTTTTTT.

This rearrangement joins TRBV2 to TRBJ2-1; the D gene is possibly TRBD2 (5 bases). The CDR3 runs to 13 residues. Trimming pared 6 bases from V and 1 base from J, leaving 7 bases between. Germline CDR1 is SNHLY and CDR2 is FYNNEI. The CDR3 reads CASRRGSYNEQFF. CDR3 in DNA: TGTGCCAGCAGAAGAGGGTCCTACAATGAGCAGTTCTTC.

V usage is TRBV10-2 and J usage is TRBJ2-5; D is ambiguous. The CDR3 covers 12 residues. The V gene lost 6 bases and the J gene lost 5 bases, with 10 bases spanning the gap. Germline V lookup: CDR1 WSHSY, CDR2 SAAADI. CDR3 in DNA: TGCGCCAGCAGCGGAGACTGGGAGACCCAGTACTTC. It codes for CASSGDWETQYF.

CDR3 bases: TGTGCCAGCAGCTTAATAGGAGGGGGTGTAAACACTGAAGCTTTCTTT. Protein: CASSLIGGGVNTEAFF. J is TRBJ1-1 and V is TRBV7-3, with a weak D call TRBD1 (6 bases). Trimming stripped 1 base from V and 2 bases from J, with 14 bases between. The length of the CDR3 is 16 residues. The germline V gene has CDR1 SGHTA and CDR2 FQGTGA.

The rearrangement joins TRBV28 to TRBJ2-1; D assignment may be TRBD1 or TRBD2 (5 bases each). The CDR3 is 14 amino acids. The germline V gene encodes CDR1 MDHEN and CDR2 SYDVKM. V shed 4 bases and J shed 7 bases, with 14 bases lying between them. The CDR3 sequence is CASSWAGALNEQFF. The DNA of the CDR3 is TGTGCCAGCAGTTGGGCCGGGGCCTTGAATGAGCAGTTCTTC.

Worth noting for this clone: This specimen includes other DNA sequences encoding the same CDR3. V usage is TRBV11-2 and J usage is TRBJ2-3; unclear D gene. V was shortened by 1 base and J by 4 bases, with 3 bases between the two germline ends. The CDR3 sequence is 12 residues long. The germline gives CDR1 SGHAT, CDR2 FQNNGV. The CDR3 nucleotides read TGTGCCAGCAGCTTAGGACCAGATACGCAGTATTTT. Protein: CASSLGPDTQYF.

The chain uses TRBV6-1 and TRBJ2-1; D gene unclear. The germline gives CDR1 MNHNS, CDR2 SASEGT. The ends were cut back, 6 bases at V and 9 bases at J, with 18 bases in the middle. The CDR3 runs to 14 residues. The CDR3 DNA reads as TGTGCCAGCAGGCTCACCCCTACGACCAGTGAGCAGTTCTTC. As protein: CASRLTPTTSEQFF.

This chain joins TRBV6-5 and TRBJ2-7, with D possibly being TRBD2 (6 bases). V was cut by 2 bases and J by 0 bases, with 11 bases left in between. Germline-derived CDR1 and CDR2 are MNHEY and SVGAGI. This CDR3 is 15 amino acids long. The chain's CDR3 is CASSYIVGGSYEQYF. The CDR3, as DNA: TGTGCCAGCAGTTACATTGTGGGGGGCTCCTACGAGCAGTACTTC.

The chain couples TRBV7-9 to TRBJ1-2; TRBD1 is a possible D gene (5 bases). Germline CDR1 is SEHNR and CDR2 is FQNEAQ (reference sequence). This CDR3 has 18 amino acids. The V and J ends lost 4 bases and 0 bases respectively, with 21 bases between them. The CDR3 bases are TGTGCCAGCAGCTGGGGTGCGGGATCGGGGGTGACTAACTATGGCTACACCTTC. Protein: CASSWGAGSGVTNYGYTF.

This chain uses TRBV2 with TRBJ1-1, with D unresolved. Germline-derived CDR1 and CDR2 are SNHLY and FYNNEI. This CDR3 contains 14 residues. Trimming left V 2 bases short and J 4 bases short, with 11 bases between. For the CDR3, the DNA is TGTGCCAGCAGTGAATGGCGCATTGGCACTGAAGCTTTCTTT. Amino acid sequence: CASSEWRIGTEAFF.

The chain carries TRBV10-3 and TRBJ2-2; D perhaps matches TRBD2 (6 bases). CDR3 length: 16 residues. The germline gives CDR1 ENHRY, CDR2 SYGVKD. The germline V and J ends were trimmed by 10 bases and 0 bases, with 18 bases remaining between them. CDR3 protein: CATQGTLVANTGELFF. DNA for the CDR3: TGTGCCACCCAAGGGACTTTGGTCGCGAACACCGGGGAGCTGTTTTTT.

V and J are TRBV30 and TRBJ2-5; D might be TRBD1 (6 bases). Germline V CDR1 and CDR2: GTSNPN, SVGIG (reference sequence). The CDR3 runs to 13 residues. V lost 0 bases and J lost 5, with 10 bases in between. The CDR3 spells CAWSVWGPETQYF. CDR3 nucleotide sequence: TGTGCCTGGAGTGTTTGGGGGCCCGAGACCCAGTACTTC.

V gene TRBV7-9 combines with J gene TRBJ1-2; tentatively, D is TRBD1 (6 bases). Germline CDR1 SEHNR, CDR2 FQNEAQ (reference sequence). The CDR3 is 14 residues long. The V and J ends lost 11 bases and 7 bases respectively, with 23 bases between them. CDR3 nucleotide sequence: TGTGCCCTTTGGGGAGGGGACAAGAAGGGTGGCTACACCTTC. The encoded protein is CALWGGDKKGGYTF.

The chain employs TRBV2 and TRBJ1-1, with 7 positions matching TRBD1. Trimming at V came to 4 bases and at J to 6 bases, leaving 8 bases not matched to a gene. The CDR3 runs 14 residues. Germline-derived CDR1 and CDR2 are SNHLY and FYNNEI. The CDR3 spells CASSVLQGVAEAFF. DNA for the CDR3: TGTGCCAGCAGTGTTCTCCAGGGGGTGGCTGAAGCTTTCTTT.

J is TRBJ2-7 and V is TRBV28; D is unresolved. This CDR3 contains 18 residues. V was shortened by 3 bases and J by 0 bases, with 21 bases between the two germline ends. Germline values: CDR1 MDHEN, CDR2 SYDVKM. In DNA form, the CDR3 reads TGTGCCAGCAGTTTGGTAGATACCCTAATTGAGAGCTCCTACGAGCAGTACTTC. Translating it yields CASSLVDTLIESSYEQYF.